This T cell receptor (beta chain) was observed in a study of T cells in Graves' hyperthyroidism and ophthalmopathy. These patients, aged 18 to 65, had recently diagnosed hyperthyroidism lasting under 2 months. Amplification yielded TCR beta CDR3 regions, with RNA transcripts as the source. HTBI primers were used for first-round RT-PCR of the TCR CDR3. Using its own MiXCR run on the multiplex PCR reads, TCRdb lists one record per CDR3 protein. The sample has fewer than 400,000 distinct CDR3 sequences, 15% to 19% seen once. Comments on this clonotype: One base away lies a much larger clone, so this may be a sequencing read error.

The receptor was derived from a woman between 18 and 29 years old with Graves' hyperthyroidism that later progressed to Graves' ophthalmopathy. Sample: blood.

The CDR3 region is CASQAKRTSGSKNTGELFF. CDR3 in DNA: TGTGCCAGCCAAGCTAAGAGGACTAGCGGGAGTAAGAACACCGGGGAGCTGTTTTTT. The gene calls are TRBV6-1 and TRBJ2-2, with 13 nucleotides matching TRBD2. CDR3 length equals 19 residues. Losses at the gene ends were 8 bases for V and 1 base for J; bases not matched to a gene: 13. Germline CDR1 MNHNS, CDR2 SASEGT.